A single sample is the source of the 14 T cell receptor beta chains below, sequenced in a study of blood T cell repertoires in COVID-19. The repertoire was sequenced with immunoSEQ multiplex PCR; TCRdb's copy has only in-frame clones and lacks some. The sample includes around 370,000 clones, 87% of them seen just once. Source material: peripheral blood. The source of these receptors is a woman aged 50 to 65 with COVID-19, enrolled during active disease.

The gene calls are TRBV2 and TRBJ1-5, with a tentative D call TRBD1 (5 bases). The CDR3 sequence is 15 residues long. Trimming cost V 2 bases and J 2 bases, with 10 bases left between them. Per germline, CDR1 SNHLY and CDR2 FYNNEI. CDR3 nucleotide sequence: TGTGCCAGCAGTGAAAACCCGGGGGGCAATCAGCCCCAGCATTTT. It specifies CASSENPGGNQPQHF.

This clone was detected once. CDR3 in amino acids: CASYQTGGLGDTEAFF. DNA of the CDR3: TGTGCCAGTTACCAGACAGGGGGCCTTGGGGACACTGAAGCTTTCTTT. The chain has TRBV11-2 and TRBJ1-1; 10 bases are shared with TRBD1. V gave up 9 bases and J gave up 3 bases; unmatched junction bases: 13. Looked up from germline, CDR1 is SGHAT and CDR2 is FQNNGV. The CDR3 totals 16 residues.

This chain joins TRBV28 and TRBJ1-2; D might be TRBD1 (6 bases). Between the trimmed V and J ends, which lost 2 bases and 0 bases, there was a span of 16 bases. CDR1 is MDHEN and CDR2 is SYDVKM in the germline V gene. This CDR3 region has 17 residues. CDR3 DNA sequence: TGTGCCAGCAGTTTAGACGGCCTACAGGGTTCTAACTATGGCTACACCTTC. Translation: CASSLDGLQGSNYGYTF.

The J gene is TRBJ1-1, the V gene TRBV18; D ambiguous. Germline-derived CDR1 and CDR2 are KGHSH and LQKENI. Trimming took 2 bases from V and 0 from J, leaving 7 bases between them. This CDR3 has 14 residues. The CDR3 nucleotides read TGTGCCAGCTCACCATCTGAGATGAACACTGAAGCTTTCTTT. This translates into CASSPSEMNTEAFF.

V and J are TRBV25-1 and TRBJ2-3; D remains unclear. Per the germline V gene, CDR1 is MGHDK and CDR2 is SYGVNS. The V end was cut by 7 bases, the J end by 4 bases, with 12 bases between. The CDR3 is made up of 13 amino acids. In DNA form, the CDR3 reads TGTGCCAGCATGTCGTCTCGGGCAGATACGCAGTATTTT. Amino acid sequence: CASMSSRADTQYF.

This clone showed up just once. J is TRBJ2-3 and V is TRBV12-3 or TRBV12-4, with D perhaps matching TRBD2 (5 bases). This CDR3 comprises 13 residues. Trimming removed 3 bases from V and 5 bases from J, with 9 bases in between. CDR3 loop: CASSFGLQDTQYF. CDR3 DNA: TGTGCCAGCAGTTTTGGACTTCAAGATACGCAGTATTTT.

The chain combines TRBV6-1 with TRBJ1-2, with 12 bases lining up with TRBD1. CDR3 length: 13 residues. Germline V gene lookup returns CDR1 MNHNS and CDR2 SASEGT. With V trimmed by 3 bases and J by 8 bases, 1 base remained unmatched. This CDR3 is CASSDGTGGGYTF. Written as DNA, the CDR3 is TGTGCCAGCAGTGATGGGACAGGGGGCGGCTACACCTTC.

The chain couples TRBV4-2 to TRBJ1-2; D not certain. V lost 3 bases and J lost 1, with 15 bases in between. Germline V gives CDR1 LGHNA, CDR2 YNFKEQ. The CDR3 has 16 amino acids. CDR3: CASSHNTGMYNYGYTF. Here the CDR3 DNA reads TGTGCCAGCAGCCACAATACGGGGATGTATAACTATGGCTACACCTTC.

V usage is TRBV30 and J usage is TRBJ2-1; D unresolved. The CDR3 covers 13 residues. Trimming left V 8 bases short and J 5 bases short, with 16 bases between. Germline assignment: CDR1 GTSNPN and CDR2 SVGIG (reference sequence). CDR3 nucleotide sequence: TGTGCCGGCCCCTGGCAGTTTAACAATGAGCAGTTCTTC. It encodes CAGPWQFNNEQFF.

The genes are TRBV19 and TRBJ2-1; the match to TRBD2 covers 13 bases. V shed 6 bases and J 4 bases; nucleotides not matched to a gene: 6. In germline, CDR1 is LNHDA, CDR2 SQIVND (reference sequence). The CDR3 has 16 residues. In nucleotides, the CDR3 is TGTGCCAGTAGCGGACTAGCGGGAGCCCGGTACAATGAGCAGTTCTTC. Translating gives CASSGLAGARYNEQFF. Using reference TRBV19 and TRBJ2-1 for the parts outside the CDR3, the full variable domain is DGGITQSPKYLFRKEGQNVTLSCEQNLNHDAMYWYRQDPGQGLRLIYYSQIVNDFQKGDIAEGYSVSREKKESFPLTVTSAQKNPTAFYLCASSGLAGARYNEQFFGPGTRLTVL.

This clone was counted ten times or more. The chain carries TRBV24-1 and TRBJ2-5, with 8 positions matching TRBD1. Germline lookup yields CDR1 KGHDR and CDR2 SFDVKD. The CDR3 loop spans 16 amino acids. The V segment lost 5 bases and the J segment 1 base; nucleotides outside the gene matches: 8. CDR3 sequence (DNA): TGTGCCACCAGTGCTCCCGGGACAGGCGTCCAAGAGACCCAGTACTTC. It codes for CATSAPGTGVQETQYF.

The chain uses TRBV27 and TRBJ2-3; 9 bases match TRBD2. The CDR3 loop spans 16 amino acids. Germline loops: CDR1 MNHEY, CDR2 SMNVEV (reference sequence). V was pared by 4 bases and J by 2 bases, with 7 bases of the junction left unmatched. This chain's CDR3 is CASSYRSGRPTDTQYF. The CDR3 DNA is TGTGCCAGCAGTTATAGAAGCGGGAGGCCCACAGATACGCAGTATTTT.

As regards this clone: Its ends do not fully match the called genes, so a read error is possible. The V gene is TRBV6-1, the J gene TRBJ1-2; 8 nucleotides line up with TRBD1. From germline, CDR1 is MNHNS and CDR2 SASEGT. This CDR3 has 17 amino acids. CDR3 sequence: CASREEVSTGANYGYTF. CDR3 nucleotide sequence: TGTGCCAGCAGGGAAGAGGTTTCGACAGGGGCGAACTATGGCTACACCTTC.

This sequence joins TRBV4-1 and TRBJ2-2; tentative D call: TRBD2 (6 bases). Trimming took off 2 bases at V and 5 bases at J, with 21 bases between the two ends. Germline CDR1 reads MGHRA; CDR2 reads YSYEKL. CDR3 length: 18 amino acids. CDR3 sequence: CASSQIKLAGESTGELFF. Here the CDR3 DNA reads TGCGCCAGCAGCCAAATTAAACTAGCCGGAGAAAGTACCGGGGAGCTGTTTTTT.